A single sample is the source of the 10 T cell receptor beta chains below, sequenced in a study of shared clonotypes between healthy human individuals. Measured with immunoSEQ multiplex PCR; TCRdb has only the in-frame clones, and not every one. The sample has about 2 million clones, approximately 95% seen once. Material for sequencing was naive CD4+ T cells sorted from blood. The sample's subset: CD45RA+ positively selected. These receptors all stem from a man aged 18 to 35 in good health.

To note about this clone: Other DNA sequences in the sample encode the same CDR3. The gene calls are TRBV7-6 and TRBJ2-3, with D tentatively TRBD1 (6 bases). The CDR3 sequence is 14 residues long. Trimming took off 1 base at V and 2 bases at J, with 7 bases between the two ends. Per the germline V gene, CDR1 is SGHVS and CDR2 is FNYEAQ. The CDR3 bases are TGTGCCAGCAGCTTAGGACAGGCCACAGATACGCAGTATTTT. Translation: CASSLGQATDTQYF. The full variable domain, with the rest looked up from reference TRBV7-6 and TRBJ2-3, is GAGVSQSPRYKVTKRGQDVALRCDPISGHVSLYWYRQALGQGPEFLTYFNYEAQQDKSGLPNDRFSAERPEGSISTLTIQRTEQRDSAMYRCASSLGQATDTQYFGPGTRLTVL.

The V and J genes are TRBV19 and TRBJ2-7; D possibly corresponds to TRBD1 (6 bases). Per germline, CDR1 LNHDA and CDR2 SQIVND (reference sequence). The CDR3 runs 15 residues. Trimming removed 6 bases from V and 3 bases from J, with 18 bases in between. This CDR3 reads CASSLQGDLGYEQYF. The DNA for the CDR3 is TGTGCCAGTAGCTTACAGGGAGACTTGGGCTACGAGCAGTACTTC.

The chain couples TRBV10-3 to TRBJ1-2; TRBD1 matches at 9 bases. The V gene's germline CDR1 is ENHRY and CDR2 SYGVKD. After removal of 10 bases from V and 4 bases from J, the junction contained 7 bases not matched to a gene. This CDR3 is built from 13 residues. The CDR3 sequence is CATHRGQGYGYTF. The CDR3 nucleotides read TGTGCCACCCACAGGGGGCAAGGCTATGGCTACACCTTC.

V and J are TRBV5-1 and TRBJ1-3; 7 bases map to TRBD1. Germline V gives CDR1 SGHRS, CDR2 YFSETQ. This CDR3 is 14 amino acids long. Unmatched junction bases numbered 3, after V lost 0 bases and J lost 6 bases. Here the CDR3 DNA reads TGCGCCAGCAGCTTGGACGGGACAGTAAACACCATATATTTT. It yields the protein CASSLDGTVNTIYF.

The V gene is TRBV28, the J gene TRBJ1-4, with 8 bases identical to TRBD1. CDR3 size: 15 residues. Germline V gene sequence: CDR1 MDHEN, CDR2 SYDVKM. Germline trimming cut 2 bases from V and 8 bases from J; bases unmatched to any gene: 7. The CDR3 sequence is CASSLTGGTGEKLFF. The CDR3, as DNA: TGTGCCAGCAGTTTAACAGGGGGAACAGGGGAAAAACTGTTTTTT.

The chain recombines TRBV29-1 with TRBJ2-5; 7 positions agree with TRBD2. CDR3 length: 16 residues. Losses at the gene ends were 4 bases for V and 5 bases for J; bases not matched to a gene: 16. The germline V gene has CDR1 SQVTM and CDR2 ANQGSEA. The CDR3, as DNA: TGCAGCGTTGCGGGCGGGGTGGCAGCGGGGATCGAGACCCAGTACTTC. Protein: CSVAGGVAAGIETQYF.

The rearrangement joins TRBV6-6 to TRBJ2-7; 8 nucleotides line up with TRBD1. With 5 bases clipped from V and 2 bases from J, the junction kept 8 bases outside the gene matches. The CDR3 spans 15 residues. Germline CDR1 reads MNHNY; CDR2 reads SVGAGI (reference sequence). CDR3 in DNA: TGTGCCAGCAGTCCGACAGGGGTCGGGGCCTACGAGCAGTACTTC. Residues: CASSPTGVGAYEQYF.

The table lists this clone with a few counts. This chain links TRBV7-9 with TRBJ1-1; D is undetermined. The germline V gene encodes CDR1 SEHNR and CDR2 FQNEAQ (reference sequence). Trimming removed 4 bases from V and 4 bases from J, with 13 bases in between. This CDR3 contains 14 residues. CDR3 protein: CASSWGGGLTEAFF. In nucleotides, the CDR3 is TGTGCCAGCAGCTGGGGTGGCGGTCTCACTGAAGCTTTCTTT.

The CDR3 is CAWSVRLDDNTEAFF. As DNA, the CDR3 is TGTGCCTGGAGTGTACGTTTAGACGATAACACTGAAGCTTTCTTT. The V call is TRBV30, the J call TRBJ1-1; no clear D gene. Germline CDR1 reads GTSNPN; CDR2 reads SVGIG (reference sequence). Trimming shortened V by 0 bases and J by 2 bases, and 13 bases separated the two germline ends. The CDR3 covers 15 residues.

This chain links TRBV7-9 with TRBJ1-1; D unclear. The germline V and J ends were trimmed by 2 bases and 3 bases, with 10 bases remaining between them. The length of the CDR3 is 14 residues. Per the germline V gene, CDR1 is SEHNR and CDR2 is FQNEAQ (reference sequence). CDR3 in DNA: TGTGCCAGCAGCTTATATGGGCGGCACACTGAAGCTTTCTTT. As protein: CASSLYGRHTEAFF.